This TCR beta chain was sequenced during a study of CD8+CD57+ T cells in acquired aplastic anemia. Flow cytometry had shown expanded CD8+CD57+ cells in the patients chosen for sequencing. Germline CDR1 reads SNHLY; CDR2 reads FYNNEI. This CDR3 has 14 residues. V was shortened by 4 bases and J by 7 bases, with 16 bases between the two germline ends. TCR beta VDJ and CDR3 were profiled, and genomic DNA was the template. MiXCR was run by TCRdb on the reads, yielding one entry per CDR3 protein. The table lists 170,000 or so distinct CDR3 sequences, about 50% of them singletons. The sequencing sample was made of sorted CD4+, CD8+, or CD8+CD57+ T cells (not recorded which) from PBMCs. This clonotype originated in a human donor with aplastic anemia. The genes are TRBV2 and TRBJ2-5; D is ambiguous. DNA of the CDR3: TGTGCCAGCAGTGCATCACCCACGCTCGGGACCCAGTACTTC. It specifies CASSASPTLGTQYF.